Each of the 28 T cell receptor beta chains below was sequenced from the same sample in a study of T cell changes during pregnancy in multiple sclerosis. Sequenced by immunoSEQ multiplex PCR; TCRdb stores in-frame clones only, minus some. The table shows about 96,000 clones, with roughly 92% occurring only once. The sample in question was peripheral blood, obtained in the first trimester of pregnancy. Source of these receptors: a female donor with multiple sclerosis, enrolled in a pregnancy study.

The chain carries TRBV5-4 and TRBJ2-7, with D uncertain. CDR1 SGHNT and CDR2 YYREEE come from the germline V gene (reference sequence). The CDR3 sequence is 14 residues long. V was pared by 4 bases and J by 1 base, with 12 bases between. The CDR3, as DNA: TGTGCCAGCAGCCCTTTCCTAGGTTCCTACGAGCAGTACTTC. Protein: CASSPFLGSYEQYF.

This chain uses TRBV27 with TRBJ2-2; D call uncertain. V dropped 3 bases and J dropped 4 bases, with 3 bases sitting between them. The CDR3 covers 12 residues. Germline V gene lookup returns CDR1 MNHEY and CDR2 SMNVEV (reference sequence). CDR3 protein: CASSFGTGELFF. DNA of the CDR3: TGTGCCAGCAGTTTCGGCACCGGGGAGCTGTTTTTT.

This chain joins TRBV28 and TRBJ1-5; tentative D call: TRBD1 (5 bases). CDR1 and CDR2 (germline): MDHEN, SYDVKM. Trimming took 6 bases from V and 1 from J, leaving 10 bases between them. The CDR3 has 14 amino acids. As DNA, the CDR3 is TGTGCCAGCAGAGGGGCGTACAGCAATCAGCCCCAGCATTTT. Protein: CASRGAYSNQPQHF.

This clone showed up just once. This chain connects TRBV29-1 to TRBJ2-7; the match to TRBD2 covers 7 bases. CDR1 is SQVTM, CDR2 ANQGSEA, per germline. V shed 4 bases, J shed 3 bases, and the junction held 0 bases outside the gene matches. CDR3 size: 11 residues. The CDR3 nucleotides read TGCAGCGTTGGCGGGGGCTACGAGCAGTACTTC. Protein sequence: CSVGGGYEQYF.

The V and J genes are TRBV6-5 and TRBJ1-1; D call uncertain. V was shortened by 7 bases and J by 6 bases, with 9 bases between the two germline ends. CDR1 is MNHEY and CDR2 is SVGAGI in the germline V gene. The length of the CDR3 is 11 residues. The CDR3, as DNA: TGTGCCAGCAAAAGGAGCTCTGAAGCTTTCTTT. Amino acid sequence: CASKRSSEAFF.

The chain has TRBV19 and TRBJ1-5, with D perhaps matching TRBD1 (6 bases). Germline V gene lookup returns CDR1 LNHDA and CDR2 SQIVND (reference sequence). The CDR3 sequence is 13 residues long. V was shortened by 6 bases and J by 6 bases, with 12 bases between the two germline ends. This chain's CDR3 is CASSYRDGQPQHF. In nucleotides, the CDR3 is TGTGCCAGTAGCTACAGGGACGGTCAGCCCCAGCATTTT.

The rearrangement joins TRBV6-1 to TRBJ2-3; the D is unclear. The CDR3 is 15 amino acids. V lost 3 bases and J lost 0, with 10 bases in between. Germline CDR1 and CDR2: MNHNS and SASEGT. The chain's CDR3 is CASSDLGLSTDTQYF. Here the CDR3 DNA reads TGTGCCAGCAGTGATCTGGGCCTTAGCACAGATACGCAGTATTTT.

This clone showed up just once. The CDR3 DNA reads TGTGCCAGCAGTTTCCTGCTAGCGGGACGGTACAATGAGCAGTTCTTC. Translated, it gives CASSFLLAGRYNEQFF. This sequence joins TRBV27 and TRBJ2-1, with 9 bases fitting TRBD2. CDR1 and CDR2 from the germline V gene are MNHEY and SMNVEV (reference sequence). The CDR3 is made up of 16 amino acids. The V and J ends lost 3 bases and 4 bases, in that order; junction bases with no gene match: 7.

Concerning this clone: At one of its ends the junction is not consistent with the germline gene, which may arise from a read error. The rearrangement links TRBV10-3 to TRBJ2-3; D remains unclear. Germline lookup yields CDR1 ENHRY and CDR2 SYGVKD. The CDR3 is 14 residues long. Here the CDR3 reads CAISELERTVVWFF. DNA of the CDR3: TGTGCCATCAGTGAGTTAGAGCGTACGGTAGTATGGTTTTTT.

This sequence joins TRBV27 and TRBJ2-5, with TRBD2 identical over 10 bases. V lost 6 bases to trimming and J lost 1 base; unmatched junction nucleotides: 5. From germline, CDR1 is MNHEY and CDR2 SMNVEV (reference sequence). The CDR3 is 15 amino acids. The CDR3 reads CASSSTSGVQETQYF. DNA for the CDR3: TGTGCCAGCAGCTCTACTAGCGGGGTCCAAGAGACCCAGTACTTC.

The V and J genes are TRBV10-3 and TRBJ1-1; TRBD1 aligns across 8 bases. Germline V gene lookup returns CDR1 ENHRY and CDR2 SYGVKD. The ends lost 3 bases at V and 4 bases at J; junction bases unmatched: 1. The CDR3 length is 13 residues. CDR3 loop: CAISDRGPTEAFF. The CDR3 DNA sequence: TGTGCCATCAGTGACAGGGGGCCCACTGAAGCTTTCTTT.

V is TRBV15 and J is TRBJ1-2; 8 nucleotides agree with TRBD1. The CDR3 is 17 residues long. CDR1 and CDR2 from the germline V gene are LNHNV and YYDKDF (reference sequence). J was trimmed by 4 bases and V by 4 bases; bases with no gene match: 14. CDR3 region: CATSTRLGQGGSYGYTF. CDR3 nucleotide sequence: TGTGCCACCAGCACCCGACTCGGACAGGGCGGTTCCTATGGCTACACCTTC. Full variable domain (rest looked up from reference TRBV15 and TRBJ1-2): DAMVIQNPRYQVTQFGKPVTLSCSQTLNHNVMYWYQQKSSQAPKLLFHYYDKDFNNEADTPDNFQSRRPNTSFCFLDIRSPGLGDTAMYLCATSTRLGQGGSYGYTFGSGTRLTVV.

This chain joins TRBV5-4 and TRBJ2-7; 8 positions match TRBD1. The CDR3 consists of 15 residues. Trimming took 5 bases from V and 7 from J; bases not matched to a gene: 14. The germline CDR1 and CDR2 sequences are SGHNT and YYREEE (reference sequence). The CDR3 spells CASSLSGQGAQEQYF. The CDR3 bases are TGTGCCAGCAGTCTCTCGGGGCAGGGGGCGCAAGAGCAGTACTTC.

This clone showed up just once. The J gene is TRBJ2-6, the V gene TRBV19; 7 positions match TRBD1. This CDR3 has 12 amino acids. Germline V gene lookup returns CDR1 LNHDA and CDR2 SQIVND (reference sequence). The junction had 11 bases not matched to a gene; V was cut back by 7 bases and J by 17 bases. The DNA for the CDR3 is TGTGCCAGTACCTCCAACCGGGACAGCTTGACTTTC. Its protein is CASTSNRDSLTF. The full variable domain, rest sourced from reference TRBV19 and TRBJ2-6, is DGGITQSPKYLFRKEGQNVTLSCEQNLNHDAMYWYRQDPGQGLRLIYYSQIVNDFQKGDIAEGYSVSREKKESFPLTVTSAQKNPTAFYLCASTSNRDSLTFGAGSRLTVL.

V usage is TRBV7-2 and J usage is TRBJ2-1; D is possibly TRBD2 (6 bases). This CDR3 comprises 13 residues. Germline V CDR1 and CDR2: SGHTA, FQGNSA. Deletions cut 10 bases from V and 8 bases from J, with 18 bases between. CDR3 residues: CATTVRGGDEQFF. CDR3 DNA: TGTGCCACCACCGTCCGGGGCGGGGATGAGCAGTTCTTC.

The J gene is TRBJ1-3, the V gene TRBV7-9; the D gene is possibly TRBD1 (6 bases). Trimming shortened V by 5 bases and J by 12 bases, and 17 bases separated the two germline ends. CDR1 and CDR2 from the germline V gene are SEHNR and FQNEAQ (reference sequence). The CDR3 totals 13 residues. CDR3 amino acids: CASSPTTGPNIYF. The CDR3 coding sequence is TGTGCCAGCAGCCCTACGACAGGCCCCAACATATATTTT.

V gene TRBV2 combines with J gene TRBJ2-1; 9 bases agree with TRBD1. Germline assignment: CDR1 SNHLY and CDR2 FYNNEI. This CDR3 region has 15 residues. V shed 5 bases and J 1 base; nucleotides not matched to a gene: 3. The CDR3 sequence is CASSTGTGSYNEQFF. Written as DNA, the CDR3 is TGTGCCAGCAGTACCGGGACAGGGTCCTACAATGAGCAGTTCTTC.

The chain combines TRBV9 with TRBJ2-7, with TRBD2 identical over 14 bases. Germline CDR1 reads SGDLS; CDR2 reads YYNGEE. With 3 bases clipped from V and 1 base from J, the junction kept 12 bases outside the gene matches. The CDR3 is 19 amino acids. The CDR3 sequence is CASSGKPGLAGVASYEQYF. For the CDR3, the DNA is TGTGCCAGCAGCGGAAAGCCGGGACTAGCGGGAGTGGCTTCCTACGAGCAGTACTTC.

The chain joins TRBV6-5 to TRBJ1-2; no clear D. CDR3 length: 15 residues. CDR1 and CDR2 (germline): MNHEY, SVGAGI. The V gene lost 0 bases and the J gene lost 4 bases, with 12 bases spanning the gap. The CDR3 DNA reads as TGTGCCAGCAGTTACTCGAAGGGAGGGAGCTATGGCTACACCTTC. Translating it yields CASSYSKGGSYGYTF.

The V and J genes are TRBV5-4 and TRBJ2-7, with D possibly being TRBD1 (5 bases). The CDR3 covers 13 residues. Germline V gene lookup returns CDR1 SGHNT and CDR2 YYREEE (reference sequence). V lost 4 bases to trimming and J lost 4 bases, with 12 bases between them. The DNA for the CDR3 is TGTGCCAGCAGCGTGCAGGGAACTTACGAGCAGTACTTC. Translation: CASSVQGTYEQYF.

The genes are TRBV13 and TRBJ2-5; 9 bases fit TRBD2. Germline CDR1 and CDR2: PRHDT and FYEKMQ (reference sequence). There are 14 residues in the CDR3. Trimming at V came to 7 bases and at J to 4 bases, leaving 7 bases not matched to a gene. In nucleotides, the CDR3 is TGTGCCAGCACCGTAGCGGGAGTCCTAGAGACCCAGTACTTC. This sequence encodes CASTVAGVLETQYF.

The CDR3 bases are TGTGCCAGCAGGGCTACCGCGGGAGTAGGCTACGAGCAGTACTTC. It specifies CASRATAGVGYEQYF. The chain couples TRBV7-9 to TRBJ2-7; 7 nucleotides align to TRBD2. V dropped 6 bases and J dropped 3; count of bases not matched to a gene: 11. Germline-derived CDR1 and CDR2 are SEHNR and FQNEAQ (reference sequence). This CDR3 contains 15 residues.

V gene TRBV10-3 combines with J gene TRBJ2-5, with 8 nucleotides matching TRBD2. The CDR3 consists of 18 residues. Unmatched junction bases numbered 11, after V lost 0 bases and J lost 2 bases. Germline-derived CDR1 and CDR2 are ENHRY and SYGVKD. The CDR3 DNA reads as TGTGCCATCAGTGAGTCGATAGCAAGCGGGAGAATTCAAGAGACCCAGTACTTC. Its translation: CAISESIASGRIQETQYF.

The J gene is TRBJ1-2, the V gene TRBV7-6; 9 nucleotides match TRBD1. Germline V lookup: CDR1 SGHVS, CDR2 FNYEAQ. After removal of 0 bases from V and 6 bases from J, the junction contained 2 bases not matched to a gene. CDR3 length equals 14 residues. The CDR3 nucleotides are TGTGCCAGCAGCTTAGCTACAGGGGGCGATGGCTACACCTTC. Protein: CASSLATGGDGYTF.

The rearrangement uses TRBV19 and TRBJ2-2; 7 bases map to TRBD2. V lost 3 bases, J lost 1 base, and 5 bases stayed unmatched. This CDR3 spans 16 amino acids. Germline V gene sequence: CDR1 LNHDA, CDR2 SQIVND (reference sequence). The CDR3 nucleotides are TGTGCCAGTAGTATTGGTCGGGGGGTGAACACCGGGGAGCTGTTTTTT. Residues: CASSIGRGVNTGELFF.

The rearrangement links TRBV5-4 to TRBJ1-4, with D perhaps matching TRBD1 (6 bases). This CDR3 region has 16 residues. CDR1 SGHNT and CDR2 YYREEE come from the germline V gene (reference sequence). Trimming took off 3 bases at V and 2 bases at J, with 14 bases between the two ends. Here the CDR3 DNA reads TGTGCCAGCAGCTCCGACACAGGGAGCACTAATGAAAAACTGTTTTTT. This encodes CASSSDTGSTNEKLFF. The full variable domain, rest sourced from reference TRBV5-4 and TRBJ1-4, is ETGVTQSPTHLIKTRGQQVTLRCSSQSGHNTVSWYQQALGQGPQFIFQYYREEENGRGNFPPRFSGLQFPNYSSELNVNALELDDSALYLCASSSDTGSTNEKLFFGSGTQLSVL.

V and J are TRBV10-1 and TRBJ2-1; TRBD2 matches 16 bases. CDR3 length: 15 residues. CDR1 is WNHNN and CDR2 is SYGVQD in the germline V gene (reference sequence). The junction had 6 bases not matched to a gene; V was cut back by 6 bases and J by 10 bases. CDR3 coding DNA: TGCGCCAGCAGGGGACTAGCGGGAGGGACCAGGGAGCAGTTCTTC. Its translation: CASRGLAGGTREQFF.

The chain employs TRBV7-2 and TRBJ1-2; TRBD1 is a possible D gene (5 bases). The ends were cut back, 5 bases at V and 8 bases at J, with 15 bases in the middle. The CDR3 consists of 13 residues. Germline CDR1 SGHTA, CDR2 FQGNSA. The CDR3 DNA is TGTGCCAGCAGCGACAGAGTGAAAGGGGGCTACACCTTC. As protein: CASSDRVKGGYTF.